A single sample gave rise to the 32 T cell receptor beta chains below, sequenced in a study of post-analysis software for immune sequencing data. Study results and caveats: TRBV5-6, TRBV5-1 and TRBV20-1 were among 4 or 5 TRBV segments more frequent in patients than controls.

TCR beta cDNA libraries had unique molecular identifiers. MiXCR was run by TCRdb on the PCR reads, yielding one entry per CDR3 protein. The data hold about 810,000 distinct CDR3 sequences, with about 53% observed a single time. These TCRs are of unknown antigen specificity. The sequenced sample consisted of blood. All receptors derive from a girl between 10 and 17 years old with multiple sclerosis.

This chain uses TRBV29-1 with TRBJ1-2, with 7 bases that match TRBD1. Germline lookup yields CDR1 SQVTM and CDR2 ANQGSEA. CDR3 length equals 13 residues. V trimming: 6 bases; J trimming: 4 bases; junction bases outside the gene matches: 8. The CDR3 sequence is CSVQTTGVYGYTF. CDR3 sequence (DNA): TGCAGCGTCCAGACCACAGGGGTCTATGGCTACACCTTC.

The J gene is TRBJ2-7, the V gene TRBV9, with D perhaps TRBD1 (5 bases). Trimming shortened V by 4 bases and J by 4 bases, and 15 bases separated the two germline ends. The CDR3 extends over 14 amino acids. The V gene's germline CDR1 is SGDLS and CDR2 YYNGEE. In DNA form, the CDR3 reads TGTGCCAGCAGCCCCCCAGGGAAGGGTTACGAGCAGTACTTC. Protein: CASSPPGKGYEQYF.

CDR3 sequence (DNA): TGTGCCAGCAGCTTAGATGGGAGTGCGTATGGCTACACCTTC. Residues: CASSLDGSAYGYTF. The chain uses TRBV7-9 and TRBJ1-2; no reliable D call. The CDR3 extends over 14 amino acids. Germline CDR1 SEHNR, CDR2 FQNEAQ (reference sequence). The V gene lost 1 base and the J gene lost 5 bases, with 11 bases spanning the gap.

This clonotype has more than one count but fewer than ten. The rearrangement joins TRBV2 to TRBJ1-5, with 10 bases identical to TRBD1. V lost 1 base, J lost 7 bases, and 4 bases stayed unmatched. CDR3 length equals 15 residues. In germline, CDR1 is SNHLY, CDR2 FYNNEI. The CDR3 coding sequence is TGTGCCAGCAGTGAAGACGGGACAGGGGACCAGCCCCAGCATTTT. This codes for CASSEDGTGDQPQHF.

This clonotype has just a few counts. The chain employs TRBV20-1 and TRBJ2-5, with 15 bases matching TRBD2. Germline CDR1 DFQATT, CDR2 SNEGSKA (reference sequence). The CDR3 is 19 residues long. The V segment lost 1 base and the J segment 4 bases; nucleotides outside the gene matches: 13. For the CDR3, the DNA is TGCAGTGCTAGAGTAATCGGGGGTCCGGGACTAGCGGGGGGAGAGACCCAGTACTTC. Its translation: CSARVIGGPGLAGGETQYF.

The chain carries TRBV10-2 and TRBJ2-3; 9 nucleotides align to TRBD2. This CDR3 spans 17 amino acids. V lost 2 bases, J lost 7 bases, and 13 bases stayed unmatched. Looked up from germline, CDR1 is WSHSY and CDR2 is SAAADI. CDR3 DNA sequence: TGCGCCAGCAGTGAGGGGACTAGCCCCATCTTACGTTATACGCAGTATTTT. It translates to CASSEGTSPILRYTQYF.

V and J are TRBV11-1 and TRBJ1-1; no reliable D call. The CDR3 length is 15 residues. The V end was cut by 7 bases, the J end by 5 bases, with 20 bases between. Germline assignment: CDR1 SGHAT and CDR2 FQDESV (reference sequence). The CDR3, as DNA: TGTGCCAGCACCCTGAGGGTGCCGCGGGGTACTGAAGCTTTCTTT. Residues: CASTLRVPRGTEAFF.

This clonotype was seen a few times. The chain joins TRBV19 to TRBJ2-5, with D unresolved. With 3 bases removed from V and 2 bases from J, the gap between germline ends came to 7 bases. The CDR3 contains 13 residues. The germline V gene encodes CDR1 LNHDA and CDR2 SQIVND (reference sequence). CDR3 coding DNA: TGTGCCAGTAGTATCTGGCTTCAAGAGACCCAGTACTTC. It specifies CASSIWLQETQYF.

The chain carries TRBV6-5 and TRBJ2-1, with 9 positions matching TRBD2. V dropped 5 bases and J dropped 6; count of bases not matched to a gene: 5. The CDR3 has 14 amino acids. Germline V gene lookup returns CDR1 MNHEY and CDR2 SVGAGI. DNA for the CDR3: TGTGCCAGCAGTCGCGGACTAGCGCCCAATGAGCAGTTCTTC. Its translation: CASSRGLAPNEQFF.

This chain links TRBV3-1 with TRBJ2-1; 7 nucleotides align to TRBD2. TRBJ2-7 explains the end of the DNA better; the J call may be wrong. Germline CDR1 and CDR2: LGHDT and YNNKEL (reference sequence). The CDR3 spans 15 residues. As DNA, the CDR3 is TGTGCCAGCAGCCAATCGGGACTAACCTACAATGAGCAGTACTTC. Protein: CASSQSGLTYNEQYF.

The chain recombines TRBV29-1 with TRBJ1-2, with D unresolved. From germline, CDR1 is SQVTM and CDR2 ANQGSEA. The V and J ends lost 4 bases and 8 bases respectively, with 14 bases between them. The CDR3 loop spans 12 amino acids. The CDR3 nucleotides read TGCAGCGTTGGCTCCTCGGCTCACGGCTACACCTTC. Protein product: CSVGSSAHGYTF.

This clonotype was recorded a few times. The chain combines TRBV5-1 with TRBJ1-2; perhaps TRBD1 as D (5 bases). Germline lookup yields CDR1 SGHRS and CDR2 YFSETQ. Trimming left V 4 bases short and J 0 bases short, with 13 bases between. The CDR3 runs 15 residues. The DNA for the CDR3 is TGCGCCAGCAGCCGGGACGGACAAGCTAACTATGGCTACACCTTC. It translates to CASSRDGQANYGYTF. The variable domain in full, with the rest retrieved from reference TRBV5-1 and TRBJ1-2, is KAGVTQTPRYLIKTRGQQVTLSCSPISGHRSVSWYQQTPGQGLQFLFEYFSETQRNKGNFPGRFSGRQFSNSRSEMNVSTLELGDSALYLCASSRDGQANYGYTFGSGTRLTVV.

This chain links TRBV5-1 with TRBJ2-1; D is possibly TRBD2 (6 bases). The germline CDR1 and CDR2 sequences are SGHRS and YFSETQ. The germline V and J ends were trimmed by 6 bases and 8 bases, with 30 bases remaining between them. This CDR3 is 18 amino acids long. DNA for the CDR3: TGCGCCAGCACCTTAATGAGGAGGGCCCTTGACGCCCGCGATGAGCAGTTCTTC. Translated: CASTLMRRALDARDEQFF.

J is TRBJ2-1 and V is TRBV28, with D perhaps matching TRBD2 (5 bases). CDR1 and CDR2 (germline): MDHEN, SYDVKM. The CDR3 extends over 11 amino acids. V was clipped by 4 bases and J by 15 bases, with 13 bases between them. This CDR3 reads CASSSQPGRFF. The CDR3 nucleotides are TGTGCCAGCAGTTCACAACCTGGGAGGTTCTTC.

This rearrangement joins TRBV5-1 to TRBJ2-3; the match to TRBD2 covers 7 bases. Germline V gene sequence: CDR1 SGHRS, CDR2 YFSETQ. The junction had 1 base not matched to a gene; V was cut back by 0 bases and J by 0 bases. This CDR3 has 15 residues. The CDR3 DNA reads as TGCGCCAGCAGCTTGGTTAGCGGGAGCACAGATACGCAGTATTTT. Protein product: CASSLVSGSTDTQYF.

This clonotype was recorded only once. The genes are TRBV11-2 and TRBJ2-1; D possibly matches TRBD1 or TRBD2 (5 bases each). The V gene lost 5 bases and the J gene lost 5 bases, with 19 bases spanning the gap. Germline V gene lookup returns CDR1 SGHAT and CDR2 FQNNGV. This CDR3 is built from 16 residues. CDR3 bases: TGTGCCAGCAGCCTTAGAGGGGCCCGGTTAAACAATGAGCAGTTCTTC. As protein: CASSLRGARLNNEQFF.

The J gene is TRBJ2-1, the V gene TRBV5-1; the match to TRBD2 covers 13 bases. J lost 9 bases, V lost 5 bases, and 8 bases had no gene match. CDR3 length: 15 residues. From germline, CDR1 is SGHRS and CDR2 YFSETQ. For the CDR3, the DNA is TGCGCCAGCAGTGGACTAGCGGGAGAGTGGGGTGAGCAGTTCTTC. Translation gives CASSGLAGEWGEQFF.

This chain links TRBV2 with TRBJ2-5; unclear D gene. V was trimmed by 6 bases and J by 9 bases, leaving 11 bases between them. Germline loops: CDR1 SNHLY, CDR2 FYNNEI. The length of the CDR3 is 11 residues. The CDR3 DNA sequence: TGTGCCAGCAGCATAGGTGAGGCCCAGTACTTC. It encodes CASSIGEAQYF.

This clonotype came up a few times. The genes are TRBV24-1 and TRBJ2-3; 12 positions match TRBD2. The CDR3 is 15 residues long. V trimming: 9 bases; J trimming: 0 bases; junction bases outside the gene matches: 3. CDR1 and CDR2 (germline): KGHDR, SFDVKD. This CDR3 reads CATASGRDSTDTQYF. Here the CDR3 DNA reads TGTGCCACCGCTAGCGGGAGGGATAGCACAGATACGCAGTATTTT.

The chain is built from TRBV20-1 and TRBJ2-4; perhaps TRBD2 as D (6 bases). Trimming took off 0 bases at V and 13 bases at J, with 22 bases between the two ends. This CDR3 is built from 15 residues. Germline CDR1 reads DFQATT; CDR2 reads SNEGSKA (reference sequence). CDR3 in DNA: TGCAGTGCTAGAGATCGTATCGGGGGAATAGGGGAGCAGTACTTC. Protein product: CSARDRIGGIGEQYF.

The chain couples TRBV20-1 to TRBJ1-1; 9 positions match TRBD1. The CDR3 is made up of 14 amino acids. After removal of 5 bases from V and 11 bases from J, the junction contained 15 bases not matched to a gene. The V gene's germline CDR1 is DFQATT and CDR2 SNEGSKA (reference sequence). As DNA, the CDR3 is TGCAGTGCTCACGGGGACAGGGCTTCTCGGATGGCTTTCTTT. Amino acids: CSAHGDRASRMAFF.

This clonotype showed up just a few times. This chain links TRBV20-1 with TRBJ2-5; 8 nucleotides match TRBD1. The DNA end lines up better with TRBJ2-7; the J call may be wrong. From germline, CDR1 is DFQATT and CDR2 SNEGSKA (reference sequence). The CDR3 totals 12 residues. Here the CDR3 reads CSAMTGAYEQYF. In DNA, the CDR3 is TGCAGTGCAATGACAGGGGCCTACGAGCAGTACTTC.

CDR3 amino acids: CAYHRFRLAEDYGYTF. The CDR3 nucleotides read TGTGCCTACCACCGGTTCAGGCTTGCGGAAGACTATGGCTACACCTTC. This chain uses TRBV30 with TRBJ1-2; D not certain. The CDR3 sequence is 16 residues long. The V and J ends lost 7 bases and 3 bases respectively, with 24 bases between them. Germline CDR1 reads GTSNPN; CDR2 reads SVGIG (reference sequence).

This clonotype was detected only a few times. The chain recombines TRBV7-2 with TRBJ2-5; D possibly corresponds to TRBD1 (5 bases). Germline CDR1 SGHTA, CDR2 FQGNSA. CDR3 size: 15 residues. With 1 base removed from V and 4 bases from J, the gap between germline ends came to 13 bases. CDR3 nucleotide sequence: TGTGCCAGCAGCTTAGAGGCGACGCAGGGAGAGACCCAGTACTTC. It codes for CASSLEATQGETQYF.

The chain employs TRBV10-2 and TRBJ1-2, with D possibly matching TRBD1 (6 bases). Trimming pared 7 bases from V and 4 bases from J, leaving 16 bases between. This CDR3 spans 14 amino acids. Germline V gene sequence: CDR1 WSHSY, CDR2 SAAADI. CDR3 in DNA: TGCGCCAGCATGGGGTCGACAGGATCCTATGGCTACACCTTC. This translates into CASMGSTGSYGYTF.

The rearrangement joins TRBV15 to TRBJ2-5; 9 bases align to TRBD2. J lost 5 bases, V lost 3 bases, and 7 bases had no gene match. The CDR3 has 15 amino acids. In germline, CDR1 is LNHNV, CDR2 YYDKDF (reference sequence). CDR3 protein: CATSRSAGGLETQYF. The CDR3 region has the DNA TGTGCCACCAGCAGGTCAGCGGGGGGATTGGAGACCCAGTACTTC. The entire variable domain, with the rest obtained from reference TRBV15 and TRBJ2-5, is as follows: DAMVIQNPRYQVTQFGKPVTLSCSQTLNHNVMYWYQQKSSQAPKLLFHYYDKDFNNEADTPDNFQSRRPNTSFCFLDIRSPGLGDTAMYLCATSRSAGGLETQYFGPGTRLLVL.

This chain joins TRBV20-1 and TRBJ1-2; D is uncertain. Trimming stripped 6 bases from V and 8 bases from J, with 4 bases between. The CDR3 is made up of 8 amino acids. Germline CDR1 and CDR2: DFQATT and SNEGSKA (reference sequence). The CDR3 loop is CSAEGYTF. CDR3 coding DNA: TGCAGTGCGGAAGGCTACACCTTC.

A few counts support this clonotype. The rearrangement uses TRBV10-3 and TRBJ2-4; the D gene is possibly TRBD1 (5 bases). CDR3 length equals 13 residues. The germline V and J ends were trimmed by 4 bases and 2 bases, with 6 bases remaining between them. CDR1 and CDR2 from the germline V gene are ENHRY and SYGVKD. CDR3: CAISGTSKNIQYF. CDR3 DNA sequence: TGTGCCATCAGTGGGACATCCAAAAACATTCAGTACTTC.

J is TRBJ2-7 and V is TRBV4-1, with TRBD1 identical over 9 bases. Germline V gives CDR1 MGHRA, CDR2 YSYEKL. The CDR3 sequence is 14 residues long. Trimming took 6 bases from V and 7 from J; bases not matched to a gene: 10. CDR3 region: CASRNPGQGQEQYF. The CDR3 DNA follows: TGCGCCAGCAGGAACCCGGGACAGGGACAGGAGCAGTACTTC.

In this sample, this clonotype turned up a few times. This chain uses TRBV5-5 with TRBJ2-3; D is ambiguous. The CDR3 has 17 residues. V was trimmed by 3 bases and J by 0 bases, leaving 17 bases between them. From germline, CDR1 is SGHKS and CDR2 YYEKEE (reference sequence). CDR3 protein: CASSSAVGASSTDTQYF. For the CDR3, the DNA is TGTGCCAGCAGCTCCGCCGTTGGTGCGAGTAGCACAGATACGCAGTATTTT.

This clonotype was recorded a few times. The chain combines TRBV5-1 with TRBJ2-5; the D gene is possibly TRBD2 (7 bases). The J call may be in error: the DNA end matches TRBJ2-7 better. The CDR3 contains 12 residues. Germline CDR1 is SGHRS and CDR2 is YFSETQ. CDR3 sequence reads: CASAGGPHEQYF. The CDR3 DNA follows: TGCGCCAGCGCCGGGGGGCCACACGAGCAGTACTTC.

The chain joins TRBV4-1 to TRBJ2-7; a weak D match, TRBD1 (6 bases). In germline, CDR1 is MGHRA, CDR2 YSYEKL. There are 16 residues in the CDR3. The germline V and J ends were trimmed by 0 bases and 0 bases, with 12 bases remaining between them. The CDR3 here is CASSQDKGESSYEQYF. CDR3 nucleotides: TGCGCCAGCAGCCAAGATAAGGGGGAGAGCTCCTACGAGCAGTACTTC.